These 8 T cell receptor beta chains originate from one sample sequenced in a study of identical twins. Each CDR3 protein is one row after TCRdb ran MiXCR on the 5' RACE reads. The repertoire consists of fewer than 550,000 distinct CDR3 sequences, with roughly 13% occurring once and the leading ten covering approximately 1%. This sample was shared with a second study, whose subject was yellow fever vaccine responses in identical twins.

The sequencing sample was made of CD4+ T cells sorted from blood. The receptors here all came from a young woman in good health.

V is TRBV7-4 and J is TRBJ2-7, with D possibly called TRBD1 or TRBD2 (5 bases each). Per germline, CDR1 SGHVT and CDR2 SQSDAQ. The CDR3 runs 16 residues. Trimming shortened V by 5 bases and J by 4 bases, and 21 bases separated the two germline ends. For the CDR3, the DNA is TGTGCCAGCAGCCGCCTACTCGGGACGGCTCAGTACGAGCAGTACTTC. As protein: CASSRLLGTAQYEQYF. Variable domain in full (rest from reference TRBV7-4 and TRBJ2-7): GAGVSQSPRYKVAKRGRDVALRCDSISGHVTLYWYRQTLGQGSEVLTYSQSDAQRDKSGRPSGRFSAERPERSVSTLKIQRTEQGDSAVYLCASSRLLGTAQYEQYFGPGTRLTVT.

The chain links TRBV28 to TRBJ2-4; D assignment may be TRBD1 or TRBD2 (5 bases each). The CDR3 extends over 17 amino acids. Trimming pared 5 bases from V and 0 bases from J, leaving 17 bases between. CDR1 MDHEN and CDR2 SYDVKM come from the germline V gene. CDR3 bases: TGTGCCAGCAGTGGGACCGGGGCCTCTCTAGCCAAAAACATTCAGTACTTC. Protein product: CASSGTGASLAKNIQYF.

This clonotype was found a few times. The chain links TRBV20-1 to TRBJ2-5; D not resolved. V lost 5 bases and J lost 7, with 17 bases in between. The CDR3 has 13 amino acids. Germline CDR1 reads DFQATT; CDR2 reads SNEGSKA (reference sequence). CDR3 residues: CSASRTNPGTQYF. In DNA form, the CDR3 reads TGCAGTGCTTCCCGGACCAACCCCGGGACCCAGTACTTC.

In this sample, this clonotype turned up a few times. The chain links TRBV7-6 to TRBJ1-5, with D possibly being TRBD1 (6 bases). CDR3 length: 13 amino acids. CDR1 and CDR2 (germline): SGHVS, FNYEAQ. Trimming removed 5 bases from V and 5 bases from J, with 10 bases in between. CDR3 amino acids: CASSRQEHQPQHF. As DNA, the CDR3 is TGTGCCAGCAGCCGACAGGAGCATCAGCCCCAGCATTTT.

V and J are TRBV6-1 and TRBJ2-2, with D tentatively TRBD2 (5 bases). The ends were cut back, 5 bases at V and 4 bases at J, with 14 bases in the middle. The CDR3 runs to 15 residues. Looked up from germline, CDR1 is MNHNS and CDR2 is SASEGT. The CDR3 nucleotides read TGTGCCAGCAGTACGATACGAGGGTCCACCGGGGAGCTGTTTTTT. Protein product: CASSTIRGSTGELFF.

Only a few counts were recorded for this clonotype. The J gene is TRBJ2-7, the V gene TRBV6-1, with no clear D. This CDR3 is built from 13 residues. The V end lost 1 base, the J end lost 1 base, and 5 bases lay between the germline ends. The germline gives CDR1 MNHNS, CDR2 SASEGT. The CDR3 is CASSEEGSYEQYF. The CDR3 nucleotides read TGTGCCAGCAGTGAAGAGGGTTCCTACGAGCAGTACTTC.

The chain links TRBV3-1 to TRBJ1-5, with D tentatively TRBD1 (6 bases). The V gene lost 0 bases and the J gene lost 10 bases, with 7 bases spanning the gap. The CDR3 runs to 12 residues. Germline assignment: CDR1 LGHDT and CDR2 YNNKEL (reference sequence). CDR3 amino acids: CASSQEQGPQHF. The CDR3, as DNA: TGTGCCAGCAGCCAAGAACAGGGTCCCCAGCATTTT.

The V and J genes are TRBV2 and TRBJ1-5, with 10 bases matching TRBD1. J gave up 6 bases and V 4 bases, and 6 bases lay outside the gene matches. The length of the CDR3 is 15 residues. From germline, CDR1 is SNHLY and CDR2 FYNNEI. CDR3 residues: CASSGQGAQGQPQHF. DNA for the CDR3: TGTGCCAGCAGTGGACAGGGGGCACAAGGTCAGCCCCAGCATTTT.